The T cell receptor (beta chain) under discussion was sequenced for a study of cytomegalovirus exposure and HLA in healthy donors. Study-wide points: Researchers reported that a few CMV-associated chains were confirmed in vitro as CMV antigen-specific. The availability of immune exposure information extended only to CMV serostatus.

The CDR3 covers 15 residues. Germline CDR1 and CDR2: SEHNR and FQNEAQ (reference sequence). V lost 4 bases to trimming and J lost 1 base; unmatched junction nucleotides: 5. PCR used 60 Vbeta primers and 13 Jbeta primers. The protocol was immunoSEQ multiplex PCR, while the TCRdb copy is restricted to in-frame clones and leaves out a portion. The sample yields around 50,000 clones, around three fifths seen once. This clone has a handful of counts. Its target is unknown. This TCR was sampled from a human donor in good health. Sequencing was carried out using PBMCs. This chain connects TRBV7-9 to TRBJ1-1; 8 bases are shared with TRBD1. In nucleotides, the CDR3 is TGTGCCAGCAGCTCACAGGGGGGTGAGAACACTGAAGCTTTCTTT. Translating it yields CASSSQGGENTEAFF.